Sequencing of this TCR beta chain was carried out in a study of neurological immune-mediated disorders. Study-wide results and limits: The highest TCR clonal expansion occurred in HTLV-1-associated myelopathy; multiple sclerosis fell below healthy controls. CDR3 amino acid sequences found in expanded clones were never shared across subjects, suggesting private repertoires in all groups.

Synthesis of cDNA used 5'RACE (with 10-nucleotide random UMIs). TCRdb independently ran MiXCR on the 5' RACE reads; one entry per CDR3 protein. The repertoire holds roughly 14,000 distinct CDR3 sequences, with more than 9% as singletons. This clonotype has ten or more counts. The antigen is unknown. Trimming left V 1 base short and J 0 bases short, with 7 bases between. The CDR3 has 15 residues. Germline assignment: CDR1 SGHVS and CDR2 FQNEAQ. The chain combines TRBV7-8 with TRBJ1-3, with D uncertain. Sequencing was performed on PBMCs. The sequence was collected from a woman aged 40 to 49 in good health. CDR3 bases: TGTGCCAGCAGCTTAGGGATTAGCTCTGGAAACACCATATATTTT. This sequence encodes CASSLGISSGNTIYF. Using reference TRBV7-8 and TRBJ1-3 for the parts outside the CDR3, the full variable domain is GAGVSQSPRYKVAKRGQDVALRCDPISGHVSLFWYQQALGQGPEFLTYFQNEAQLDKSGLPSDRFFAERPEGSVSTLKIQRTQQEDSAVYLCASSLGISSGNTIYFGEGSWLTVV.